This is a list of T cell receptor beta chains from one sample in a study of T cell repertoires in cytomegalovirus infection. One entry per CDR3 protein results from TCRdb running MiXCR on the reads. The sample lists 400,000 to 550,000 distinct CDR3 sequences, approximately 10% seen once, with roughly 10% in the top ten. The sequenced sample was PBMCs. The receptors were sampled from a human donor in good health (CMV status not recorded). Some clones in this sample may be carry-over from other donors' samples. Each CDR3 is given with its conserved first and last residue. D genes are given only for firm matches. Rows give clone size only sometimes, using once, few, many, or a class for an expanded clone.

v_gene: TRBV20-1; abundance: few; d_gene: TRBD1; j_gene: TRBJ1-4; CDR3aa: CSARDRDRAFF; CDR3nt: TGCAGTGCTAGAGACCGGGACAGGGCGTTTTTT
v_gene: TRBV5-5; abundance: .; d_gene: .; j_gene: TRBJ2-7; CDR3aa: CASSLARGGYEQYF; CDR3nt: TGTGCCAGCAGCCTAGCAAGGGGGGGTTACGAGCAGTACTTC
v_gene: TRBV28; abundance: few; d_gene: TRBD2; j_gene: TRBJ2-3; CDR3aa: CASSLAGGTVGTQYF; CDR3nt: TGTGCCAGCAGTTTAGCGGGAGGAACTGTTGGTACGCAGTATTTT
v_gene: TRBV2; abundance: .; d_gene: .; j_gene: TRBJ2-2; CDR3aa: CASSVSGELFF; CDR3nt: TGTGCCAGTAGCGTTTCCGGGGAGCTGTTTTTT
v_gene: TRBV27; abundance: many; d_gene: .; j_gene: TRBJ1-1; CDR3aa: CASSFRTGGTEAFF; CDR3nt: TGTGCCAGCAGTTTCCGGACGGGGGGCACTGAAGCTTTCTTT
v_gene: TRBV2; abundance: few; d_gene: .; j_gene: TRBJ2-3; CDR3aa: CASNAGLGTDTQYF; CDR3nt: TGTGCCAGCAATGCGGGACTCGGCACAGATACGCAGTATTTT
v_gene: TRBV20-1; abundance: many; d_gene: .; j_gene: TRBJ2-3; CDR3aa: CSARGLAEDTQYF; CDR3nt: TGCAGTGCTAGGGGGTTAGCGGAGGATACGCAGTATTTT
v_gene: TRBV7-2; abundance: many; d_gene: .; j_gene: TRBJ2-3; CDR3aa: CASSLVLRVSPDTQYF; CDR3nt: TGTGCCAGCAGCTTAGTCTTGAGAGTTAGTCCAGATACGCAGTATTTT
v_gene: TRBV20-1; abundance: .; d_gene: TRBD1; j_gene: TRBJ1-6; CDR3aa: CSASLGQGFYNSPLHF; CDR3nt: TGCAGTGCTAGCCTCGGACAGGGGTTCTATAATTCACCCCTCCACTTT
v_gene: TRBV20-1; abundance: .; d_gene: .; j_gene: TRBJ1-6; CDR3aa: CSAMNRVNSPLHF; CDR3nt: TGCAGTGCTATGAATAGAGTTAATTCACCCCTCCACTTT
v_gene: TRBV28; abundance: .; d_gene: TRBD1; j_gene: TRBJ2-2; CDR3aa: CATVPGQPNTGELFF; CDR3nt: TGTGCCACCGTTCCGGGACAGCCGAACACCGGGGAGCTGTTTTTT
v_gene: TRBV9; abundance: many; d_gene: TRBD1; j_gene: TRBJ1-1; CDR3aa: CASSVGQGGTEAFF; CDR3nt: TGTGCCAGCAGCGTGGGACAGGGAGGTACTGAAGCTTTCTTT
v_gene: TRBV3-1; abundance: few; d_gene: .; j_gene: TRBJ1-5; CDR3aa: CASSQEGVPPQHF; CDR3nt: TGTGCCAGCAGCCAAGAAGGGGTACCGCCCCAGCATTTT
v_gene: TRBV6-8; abundance: few; d_gene: .; j_gene: TRBJ1-5; CDR3aa: CASSYSGVQPQHF; CDR3nt: TGTGCCAGCAGTTACTCGGGTGTGCAGCCCCAGCATTTT
v_gene: TRBV9; abundance: once; d_gene: TRBD1; j_gene: TRBJ2-5; CDR3aa: CVSSVGGTGLETQYF; CDR3nt: TGTGTCAGCAGCGTAGGAGGGACAGGGTTAGAGACCCAGTACTTC
v_gene: TRBV29-1; abundance: few; d_gene: .; j_gene: TRBJ2-2; CDR3aa: CSVEWGMGTGELFF; CDR3nt: TGCAGCGTTGAATGGGGGATGGGCACCGGGGAGCTGTTTTTT
v_gene: TRBV5-1; abundance: .; d_gene: TRBD1; j_gene: TRBJ1-2; CDR3aa: CASSFGTGGDGYTF; CDR3nt: TGCGCCAGCAGCTTCGGTACAGGGGGCGATGGCTACACCTTC
v_gene: TRBV20-1; abundance: few; d_gene: TRBD1; j_gene: TRBJ1-5; CDR3aa: CSARAPTGGTQPQHF; CDR3nt: TGCAGTGCTAGAGCTCCCACAGGGGGCACTCAGCCCCAGCATTTT